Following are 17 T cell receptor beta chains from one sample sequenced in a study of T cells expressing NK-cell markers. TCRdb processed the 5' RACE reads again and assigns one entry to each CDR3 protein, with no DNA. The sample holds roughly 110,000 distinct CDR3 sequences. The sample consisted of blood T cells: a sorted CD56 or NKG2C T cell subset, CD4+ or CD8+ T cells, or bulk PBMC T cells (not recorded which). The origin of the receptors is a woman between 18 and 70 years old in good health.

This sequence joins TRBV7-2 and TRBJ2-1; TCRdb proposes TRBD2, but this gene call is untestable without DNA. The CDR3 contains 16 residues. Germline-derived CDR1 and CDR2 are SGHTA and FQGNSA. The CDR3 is CASSLGRDLGSNEQFF.

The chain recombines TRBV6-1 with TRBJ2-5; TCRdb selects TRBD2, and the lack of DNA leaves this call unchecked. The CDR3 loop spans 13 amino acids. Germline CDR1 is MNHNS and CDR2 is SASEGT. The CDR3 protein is CASQEGLQETQYF.

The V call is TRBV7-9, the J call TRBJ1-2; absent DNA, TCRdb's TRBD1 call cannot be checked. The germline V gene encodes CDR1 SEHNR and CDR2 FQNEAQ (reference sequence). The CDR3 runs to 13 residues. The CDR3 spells CASSLGTGYGYTF.

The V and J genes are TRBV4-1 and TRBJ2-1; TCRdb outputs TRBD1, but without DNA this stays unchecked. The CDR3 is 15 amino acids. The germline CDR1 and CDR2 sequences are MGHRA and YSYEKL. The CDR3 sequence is CASSPEQGTGGEQFF.

The chain's CDR3 is CASSPVGRGTYNEQFF. The chain employs TRBV9 and TRBJ2-1; TCRdb's D call, TRBD1, is unchecked because there is no DNA. The length of the CDR3 is 16 residues. Looked up from germline, CDR1 is SGDLS and CDR2 is YYNGEE.

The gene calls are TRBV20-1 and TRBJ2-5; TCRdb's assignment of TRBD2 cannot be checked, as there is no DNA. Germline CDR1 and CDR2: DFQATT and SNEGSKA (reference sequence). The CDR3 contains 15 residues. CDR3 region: CSASQTSGARETQYF.

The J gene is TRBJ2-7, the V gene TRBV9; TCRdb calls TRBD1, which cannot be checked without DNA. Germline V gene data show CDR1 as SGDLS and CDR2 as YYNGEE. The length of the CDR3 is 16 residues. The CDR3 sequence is CASSISSGTGSYEQYF.

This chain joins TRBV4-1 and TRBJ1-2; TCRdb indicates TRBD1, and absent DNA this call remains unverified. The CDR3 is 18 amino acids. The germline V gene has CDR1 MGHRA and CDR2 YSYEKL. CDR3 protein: CASSLNVIPGSGGYGYTF.

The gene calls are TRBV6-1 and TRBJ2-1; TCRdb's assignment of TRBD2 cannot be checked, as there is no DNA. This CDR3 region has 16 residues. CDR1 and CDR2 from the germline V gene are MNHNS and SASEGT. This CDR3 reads CASLPLAGGLYNEQFF.

Here the CDR3 reads CASSSWFGDRGRGKLFF. This sequence joins TRBV7-8 and TRBJ1-4; TCRdb's D call, TRBD1, is unchecked because there is no DNA. The CDR3 has 17 residues. Germline V gene data show CDR1 as SGHVS and CDR2 as FQNEAQ.

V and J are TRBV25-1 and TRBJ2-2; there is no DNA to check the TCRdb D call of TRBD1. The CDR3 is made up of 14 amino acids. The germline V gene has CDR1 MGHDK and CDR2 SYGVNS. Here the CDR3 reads CATPGQGNTGELFF.

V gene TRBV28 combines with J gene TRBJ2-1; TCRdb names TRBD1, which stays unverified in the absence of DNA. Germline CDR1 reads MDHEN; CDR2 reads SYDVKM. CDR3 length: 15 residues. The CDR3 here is CASSLGDRNNNEQFF.

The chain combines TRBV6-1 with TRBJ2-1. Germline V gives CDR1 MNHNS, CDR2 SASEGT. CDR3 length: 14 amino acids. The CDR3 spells CASSWSPSYNEQFF.

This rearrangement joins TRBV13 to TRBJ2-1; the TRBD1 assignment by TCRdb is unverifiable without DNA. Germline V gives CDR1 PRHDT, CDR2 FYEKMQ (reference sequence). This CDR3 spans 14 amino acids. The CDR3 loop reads CASSHPGGDNEQFF.

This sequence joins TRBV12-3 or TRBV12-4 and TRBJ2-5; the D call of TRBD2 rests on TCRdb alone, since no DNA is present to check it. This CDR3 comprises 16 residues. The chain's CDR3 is CASSITGLAGNETQYF.

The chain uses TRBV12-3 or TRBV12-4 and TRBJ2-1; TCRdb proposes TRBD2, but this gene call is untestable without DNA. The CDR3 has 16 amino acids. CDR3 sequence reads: CASTPFVQRGYNEQFF.

The CDR3 here is CASKTPSTDTQYF. The chain links TRBV19 to TRBJ2-3. Germline loops: CDR1 LNHDA, CDR2 SQIVND (reference sequence). This CDR3 spans 13 amino acids.